This T cell receptor beta chain comes out of a study of cytomegalovirus exposure and HLA in healthy donors. The PCR ran on 60 Vbeta and 13 Jbeta primers. TCRdb keeps only in-frame clones here, not all; method: immunoSEQ multiplex PCR. There are about 170,000 clones in the sample; about four fifths occur only once, and roughly 5.2% lies in the top ten. To note about this clone: Its antigen is undetermined.

Looked up from germline, CDR1 is SGHTA and CDR2 is FQGNSA. The ends lost 4 bases at V and 8 bases at J; junction bases unmatched: 5. This CDR3 has 13 amino acids. Study-wide results and limits: Fewer N-insertions (relative to the approximately 700-donor mean) were reportedly seen in an Asian-associated ancestry cluster in a later analysis. Data from an earlier analysis indicated that most TCR beta V segments were productive either about 87% or about 30% of the time. Presence/absence results assume similar sequencing depth per donor, which may not hold.

The material sequenced was PBMCs. This TCR was recovered from a woman aged 18-29 years in good health and CMV-seropositive. The chain has TRBV7-2 and TRBJ1-1, with 9 bases matching TRBD1. The CDR3 DNA sequence: TGTGCCAGCAGCTCGGGGACAGGGAGGGAAGCTTTCTTT. Amino acid sequence: CASSSGTGREAFF.